The 13 T cell receptor beta chains below come from one sample, sequenced in a study of cytomegalovirus exposure and HLA in healthy donors. PCR was performed using 60 Vbeta and 13 Jbeta primers. The table came from immunoSEQ multiplex PCR; TCRdb's copy has only in-frame clones and leaves some out. The profile shows more than 80,000 clones, under 65% of them singletons. The sequenced sample consisted of PBMCs. The receptors originated from a man in his fifties or sixties in good health and CMV-seronegative.

The genes are TRBV7-6 and TRBJ2-7; 11 positions agree with TRBD2. V shed 5 bases and J 3 bases; nucleotides not matched to a gene: 0. CDR3 length: 13 amino acids. Germline CDR1 is SGHVS and CDR2 is FNYEAQ. The CDR3 region has the DNA TGTGCCAGCAGCGGGACTAGCGGCTACGAGCAGTACTTC. Protein product: CASSGTSGYEQYF.

As concerns this clone: Different DNA sequences within this sample yield the same CDR3. The rearrangement joins TRBV6-5 to TRBJ2-6; D possibly corresponds to TRBD1 (5 bases). The CDR3 is 16 amino acids. Germline CDR1 and CDR2: MNHEY and SVGAGI. V dropped 2 bases and J dropped 0 bases, with 8 bases sitting between them. CDR3 sequence (DNA): TGTGCCAGCAGTTACGGGGCAAGCTCTGGGGCCAACGTCCTGACTTTC. The encoded protein is CASSYGASSGANVLTF.

J is TRBJ2-1 and V is TRBV2; tentative D call: TRBD2 (6 bases). CDR1 and CDR2 from the germline V gene are SNHLY and FYNNEI. Trimming stripped 10 bases from V and 7 bases from J, with 20 bases between. The length of the CDR3 is 14 residues. The DNA for the CDR3 is TGTGCCACCACTCTAGTCCTGGCGGGGAATGAGCAGTTCTTC. Its translation is CATTLVLAGNEQFF.

This clone was picked up one time. The chain links TRBV7-9 to TRBJ1-6; D is possibly TRBD1 (5 bases). Germline-derived CDR1 and CDR2 are SEHNR and FQNEAQ (reference sequence). Trimming left V 2 bases short and J 7 bases short, with 9 bases between. The CDR3 contains 14 residues. CDR3 sequence reads: CASSLPQGNSPLHF. CDR3 bases: TGTGCCAGCAGCTTACCCCAGGGAAATTCACCCCTCCACTTT. Based on the CDR3 plus reference TRBV7-9 and TRBJ1-6, the full variable domain is DTGVSQNPRHKITKRGQNVTFRCDPISEHNRLYWYRQTLGQGPEFLTYFQNEAQLEKSRLLSDRFSAERPKGSFSTLEIQRTEQGDSAMYLCASSLPQGNSPLHFGNGTRLTVT.

The genes are TRBV13 and TRBJ1-1; D perhaps matches TRBD1 (6 bases). V lost 6 bases and J 0 bases, leaving 11 bases between the germline ends. The CDR3 is 14 residues long. Germline V gene lookup returns CDR1 PRHDT and CDR2 FYEKMQ (reference sequence). The CDR3 bases are TGTGCCAGCAGTGGGACAAGAATGAACACTGAAGCTTTCTTT. Its translation is CASSGTRMNTEAFF.

V usage is TRBV6-6 and J usage is TRBJ1-1; D remains ambiguous. CDR1 is MNHNY and CDR2 is SVGAGI in the germline V gene (reference sequence). The V end lost 6 bases, the J end lost 5 bases, and 13 bases lay between the germline ends. CDR3 length: 13 residues. This chain's CDR3 is CASRTPSGTEAFF. The DNA for the CDR3 is TGTGCCAGCAGGACACCCTCGGGGACTGAAGCTTTCTTT.

V usage is TRBV7-6 and J usage is TRBJ2-3; D gene ambiguous. There are 14 residues in the CDR3. V was trimmed by 2 bases and J by 1 base, leaving 7 bases between them. CDR1 is SGHVS and CDR2 is FNYEAQ in the germline V gene. This CDR3 is CASSLSVGTDTQYF. The CDR3 nucleotides are TGTGCCAGCAGCTTAAGCGTAGGCACAGATACGCAGTATTTT.

CDR3 sequence: CATRRREKDEQYF. Here the CDR3 DNA reads TGTGCCACCCGTAGGAGGGAGAAGGACGAGCAGTACTTC. This chain uses TRBV15 with TRBJ2-7; D is perhaps TRBD2 (6 bases). V lost 8 bases, J lost 5 bases, and 16 bases lay in between. This CDR3 is built from 13 residues. Germline CDR1 reads LNHNV; CDR2 reads YYDKDF (reference sequence).

This sequence joins TRBV11-3 and TRBJ2-7; the match to TRBD2 covers 9 bases. The CDR3 consists of 18 residues. Germline values: CDR1 SGHNT, CDR2 YENEEA. Trimming cost V 0 bases and J 0 bases; bases outside gene matches: 9. The CDR3 sequence is CASSLEAISGSLSYEQYF. CDR3 sequence (DNA): TGTGCCAGCAGCTTAGAAGCGATTAGCGGGAGTCTCTCCTACGAGCAGTACTTC. Filled out from reference TRBV11-3 and TRBJ2-7, the complete variable domain reads EAGVVQSPRYKIIEKKQPVAFWCNPISGHNTLYWYLQNLGQGPELLIRYENEEAVDDSQLPKDRFSAERLKGVDSTLKIQPAELGDSAVYLCASSLEAISGSLSYEQYFGPGTRLTVT.

This chain joins TRBV18 and TRBJ2-2; D is ambiguous. This CDR3 is 11 amino acids long. The ends were cut back, 3 bases at V and 6 bases at J, with 2 bases in the middle. Germline V lookup: CDR1 KGHSH, CDR2 LQKENI. As DNA, the CDR3 is TGTGCCAGCTCACCCTCCGGGGAGCTGTTTTTT. Translating it yields CASSPSGELFF.

This clone appeared once. This chain joins TRBV7-2 and TRBJ2-5, with D perhaps matching TRBD1 (5 bases). TRBJ2-7 matches the DNA end more closely, so the J call is doubtful. The V gene's germline CDR1 is SGHTA and CDR2 FQGNSA. The CDR3 is 15 residues long. The CDR3, as DNA: TGTGCCAGCAGCTTAATCTCAGGGTTAAACTACGAGCAGTACTTC. The encoded protein is CASSLISGLNYEQYF.

Notes on this clone: An end of the junction does not agree with germline; a read error may underlie this. The chain carries TRBV7-7 and TRBJ2-1; 9 positions agree with TRBD2. There are 14 residues in the CDR3. Germline values: CDR1 SSHAT, CDR2 FNYEAQ (reference sequence). Written as DNA, the CDR3 is TGTGCTAGCAGCTTAAATCTAGCGGGGAATGAGCAGTTCTTC. Residues: CASSLNLAGNEQFF.

The chain uses TRBV5-1 and TRBJ2-2, with TRBD2 matching over 8 bases. Trimming at V came to 4 bases and at J to 3 bases, leaving 5 bases not matched to a gene. Germline CDR1 SGHRS, CDR2 YFSETQ. CDR3 length equals 15 residues. CDR3 sequence: CASSPRAGDTGELFF. Here the CDR3 DNA reads TGCGCCAGCAGCCCGCGAGCGGGAGACACCGGGGAGCTGTTTTTT.